Sequencing of this T cell receptor beta chain was carried out in a study of response to subunit inactivated influenza vaccine. Study-wide results and caveats: There was a suggestion from the authors that each seasonal influenza vaccination recruits few new T cells.

From the RT-PCR reads, TCRdb called clonotypes with MiXCR, one entry per CDR3 protein. Counted here are about 500,000 distinct CDR3 sequences, more than 15% occurring once; the ten biggest clones make up less than 4%. V was trimmed by 2 bases and J by 2 bases, leaving 11 bases between them. Germline loops: CDR1 SGHDT, CDR2 YYEEEE. The CDR3 is 15 residues long. A word on this clonotype: What it recognizes is unknown.

The starting material was CD4+ T cells sorted from PBMCs, obtained around 25 months after vaccination. The clonotype originates from a man aged 50 to 69 who received an inactivated influenza vaccine. The rearrangement joins TRBV5-6 to TRBJ2-1, with TRBD2 as a possible D gene (5 bases). CDR3 coding DNA: TGTGCCAGCAGCTTCTCGGGGAAAACCTACAATGAGCAGTTCTTC. It is translated as CASSFSGKTYNEQFF.